This T cell receptor beta chain was sequenced for a study of T cell responses to AZD1222 COVID-19 vaccine. Study-wide results and limits: Spike-specific TCR repertoires showed rising breadth and depth after two AZD1222 doses. Mapped onto spike, vaccine-associated CD4 TCRs spanned it and were dominant at 160-218 and 743-854.

About this clone: What it recognizes is unknown.

V was shortened by 2 bases and J by 7 bases, with 6 bases between the two germline ends. The germline gives CDR1 SGHDN, CDR2 FVKESK. The CDR3 spans 12 residues. The protocol was immunoSEQ multiplex PCR, while the TCRdb copy is restricted to in-frame clones and leaves out a portion. The sample records some 150,000 clones, 88% being singletons. The origin of this receptor is an adult who received the MenACWY meningococcal vaccine as a control. The rearrangement joins TRBV14 to TRBJ2-1; D is undetermined. The sequencing here drew on peripheral blood, taken 28 days after the second dose of the MenACWY control vaccine. CDR3: CASSQYGNEQFF. Here the CDR3 DNA reads TGTGCCAGCAGCCAATATGGAAATGAGCAGTTCTTC.